This entry lists 9 T cell receptor beta chains sequenced from one sample in a study of early T cells in non-severe SARS-CoV-2 infection. TCRdb ran MiXCR on the 5' RACE reads and lists one entry per CDR3 protein. The data show some 56,000 distinct CDR3 sequences, with about 15% seen just once and about 4% held by the top ten. The sample consisted of whole blood, taken at baseline. The receptors come from an adult who was a healthcare worker with PCR-confirmed SARS-CoV-2 infection or an uninfected control (not recorded which).

This clonotype has a handful of counts. This sequence joins TRBV7-9 and TRBJ2-5; D not certain. The CDR3 contains 19 residues. With 2 bases removed from V and 0 bases from J, the gap between germline ends came to 22 bases. Germline V gene data show CDR1 as SEHNR and CDR2 as FQNEAQ (reference sequence). CDR3 in DNA: TGTGCCAGCAGCTTATGGTCCCAGGTTGAAAACCGGGACCAAGAGACCCAGTACTTC. This translates into CASSLWSQVENRDQETQYF.

This clonotype appeared a few times. The chain is built from TRBV5-6 and TRBJ1-5, with D maybe TRBD1 (5 bases). There are 16 residues in the CDR3. Germline V lookup: CDR1 SGHDT, CDR2 YYEEEE. Trimming left V 4 bases short and J 0 bases short, with 14 bases between. The DNA for the CDR3 is TGTGCCAGCAGCCGAGGCGTGGGGGATAGCAATCAGCCCCAGCATTTT. It encodes CASSRGVGDSNQPQHF.

The J gene is TRBJ2-2, the V gene TRBV7-3; weak D call: TRBD2 (5 bases). Trimming pared 2 bases from V and 3 bases from J, leaving 10 bases between. CDR3 length: 15 residues. Germline V gene sequence: CDR1 SGHTA, CDR2 FQGTGA. The CDR3 bases are TGTGCCAGCAGCTTACGGGGAAGGGACACCGGGGAGCTGTTTTTT. It codes for CASSLRGRDTGELFF.

As DNA, the CDR3 is TGCAGTGCTAGGAGGACCAGCGACGGGGAGCTGTTTTTT. This sequence encodes CSARRTSDGELFF. V is TRBV20-1 and J is TRBJ2-2; D not certain. Trimming took off 3 bases at V and 7 bases at J, with 12 bases between the two ends. CDR1 DFQATT and CDR2 SNEGSKA come from the germline V gene (reference sequence). This CDR3 spans 13 amino acids.

The rearrangement joins TRBV27 to TRBJ2-7; 7 positions match TRBD2. The CDR3 covers 15 residues. Germline CDR1 MNHEY, CDR2 SMNVEV (reference sequence). V lost 1 base, J lost 4 bases, and 7 bases stayed unmatched. This CDR3 reads CASSLFLAGGYEQYF. DNA of the CDR3: TGTGCCAGCAGTTTATTCCTGGCCGGGGGGTACGAGCAGTACTTC.

This clonotype occurred a few times. The genes are TRBV6-1 and TRBJ2-4, with 8 bases identical to TRBD1. Unmatched junction bases numbered 4, after V lost 4 bases and J lost 8 bases. The V gene's germline CDR1 is MNHNS and CDR2 SASEGT. There are 13 residues in the CDR3. The DNA of the CDR3 is TGTGCCAGCAGTGGGCAGGGGGCAGACATTCAGTACTTC. Residues: CASSGQGADIQYF.

The rearrangement joins TRBV7-2 to TRBJ2-1; D not certain. V lost 1 base and J lost 4, with 11 bases in between. CDR3 length: 15 residues. CDR1 is SGHTA, CDR2 FQGNSA, per germline. CDR3 region: CASSLEGSRYNEQFF. DNA for the CDR3: TGTGCCAGCAGCTTAGAAGGCAGCCGATACAATGAGCAGTTCTTC.

In this sample, this clonotype turned up a few times. The chain has TRBV7-9 and TRBJ2-7; D gene unclear. The V gene's germline CDR1 is SEHNR and CDR2 FQNEAQ (reference sequence). CDR3 length: 13 residues. V shed 6 bases and J shed 2 bases, with 11 bases lying between them. CDR3: CASRNSQAYEQYF. CDR3 bases: TGTGCCAGCAGAAACAGCCAAGCCTACGAGCAGTACTTC.

This chain joins TRBV6-5 and TRBJ2-7, with TRBD2 identical over 11 bases. The CDR3 spans 16 residues. The germline V gene has CDR1 MNHEY and CDR2 SVGAGI. Trimming at V came to 5 bases and at J to 7 bases, leaving 13 bases not matched to a gene. CDR3 sequence: CASSTFTSGGWEEQYF. The CDR3 DNA reads TGTGCCAGCAGTACTTTTACTAGCGGGGGATGGGAAGAGCAGTACTTC.